The TCR beta chain described here comes from a study of neurological immune-mediated disorders. This clonotype has ten or more counts. What it binds is not known. Synthesis of cDNA was carried out by template-switch 5'RACE. The reaction used 10-nucleotide random UMIs. TCRdb reanalysed the 5' RACE reads using MiXCR and keeps one entry per CDR3 protein. The sample holds about 66,000 distinct CDR3 sequences, 3.9% seen once. This CDR3 region has 15 residues. The trim removed 4 bases at V and 1 base at J, leaving 7 bases unmatched. Per germline, CDR1 SEHNR and CDR2 FQNEAQ (reference sequence). Study conclusions and caveats: None of the CDR3 amino acid sequences of expanded clones were shared across subjects, and this suggested private repertoires in all groups. Grouping of repertoires by phylogeny put those of 18 of 34 multiple sclerosis patients into a single related-CDR3 cluster, a possible signature.

Unsorted libraries were generated from 2 million PBMCs held at -80 degrees C. Input material: PBMCs. The receptor comes from a man aged 30 to 45 with multiple sclerosis. V usage is TRBV7-9 and J usage is TRBJ2-7, with 7 bases matching TRBD1. The CDR3 bases are TGTGCCAGCAGCTCTGACAGGGACCGATCCTACGAGCAGTACTTC. Translating gives CASSSDRDRSYEQYF.